A single sample is the source of the 25 T cell receptor beta chains below, sequenced in a study of radiotherapy plus CTLA-4 blockade in lung cancer. The repertoire was sequenced with immunoSEQ multiplex PCR; TCRdb's copy has only in-frame clones and lacks some. The repertoire has 75,000 to 100,000 clones, more than 75% of them found once; the top ten carry about 3.5%. Material: peripheral blood, obtained from a patient treated with radiotherapy plus ipilimumab. These receptors originate from a human donor with non-small cell lung cancer who had a partial response to radiotherapy plus ipilimumab.

DNA for the CDR3: TGTGCCAGCCGGGGACAGAGCCACGAGCAGTACTTC. This gives the protein CASRGQSHEQYF. V usage is TRBV6-5 and J usage is TRBJ2-7; TRBD1 matches 7 bases. In germline, CDR1 is MNHEY, CDR2 SVGAGI. The CDR3 has 12 amino acids. V gave up 8 bases and J gave up 5 bases; unmatched junction bases: 6.

The rearrangement links TRBV18 to TRBJ1-1; D is ambiguous. From germline, CDR1 is KGHSH and CDR2 LQKENI. The CDR3 spans 12 residues. Trimming cost V 5 bases and J 1 base, with 5 bases left between them. This CDR3 is CASSSKNTEAFF. CDR3 nucleotides: TGTGCCAGCTCATCCAAGAACACTGAAGCTTTCTTT.

This clone was recorded once. This chain joins TRBV5-8 and TRBJ1-1, with 8 positions matching TRBD1. Trimming took 4 bases from V and 4 from J; bases not matched to a gene: 9. The CDR3 has 15 residues. Germline V gene data show CDR1 as SGHTS and CDR2 as YDEGEE. The CDR3 DNA reads as TGTGCCAGCAGCCTCGGACAGGGAGGCGTCACTGAAGCTTTCTTT. The encoded protein is CASSLGQGGVTEAFF. Full variable domain (missing parts from reference TRBV5-8 and TRBJ1-1): EAGVTQSPTHLIKTRGQQATLRCSPISGHTSVYWYQQALGLGLQFLLWYDEGEERNRGNFPPRFSGRQFPNYSSELNVNALELEDSALYLCASSLGQGGVTEAFFGQGTRLTVV.

The rearrangement links TRBV27 to TRBJ2-7; tentative D call: TRBD1 (5 bases). Germline CDR1 MNHEY, CDR2 SMNVEV (reference sequence). V dropped 2 bases and J dropped 0 bases, with 8 bases sitting between them. The CDR3 has 14 amino acids. The CDR3 DNA is TGTGCCAGCAGTTTACAGGGTTACTCCTACGAGCAGTACTTC. Amino acid sequence: CASSLQGYSYEQYF.

V gene TRBV30 combines with J gene TRBJ2-7; 14 positions agree with TRBD2. The V gene's germline CDR1 is GTSNPN and CDR2 SVGIG (reference sequence). Trimming took 7 bases from V and 6 from J; bases not matched to a gene: 11. This CDR3 is 15 amino acids long. DNA for the CDR3: TGTGCCTCCCTAAGGACTAGCGGGAGGTTTGGCGAGCAGTACTTC. It translates to CASLRTSGRFGEQYF.

The gene calls are TRBV5-1 and TRBJ1-1, with D possibly being TRBD1 (6 bases). Germline V gene sequence: CDR1 SGHRS, CDR2 YFSETQ. Trimming pared 4 bases from V and 2 bases from J, leaving 15 bases between. CDR3 length equals 15 residues. The CDR3 nucleotides are TGCGCCAGCAGCCCCCTACAGGGCTCAAACACTGAAGCTTTCTTT. Its translation: CASSPLQGSNTEAFF. Full variable domain (outside the CDR3, taken from reference TRBV5-1 and TRBJ1-1): KAGVTQTPRYLIKTRGQQVTLSCSPISGHRSVSWYQQTPGQGLQFLFEYFSETQRNKGNFPGRFSGRQFSNSRSEMNVSTLELGDSALYLCASSPLQGSNTEAFFGQGTRLTVV.

The rearrangement joins TRBV2 to TRBJ1-1, with unresolved D. Trimming cost V 2 bases and J 4 bases, with 11 bases left between them. CDR3 length: 14 amino acids. Germline V gene sequence: CDR1 SNHLY, CDR2 FYNNEI. The CDR3 spells CASSESAGGTEAFF. CDR3 coding DNA: TGTGCCAGCAGTGAAAGTGCTGGAGGCACTGAAGCTTTCTTT. The variable domain in full, completed from reference TRBV2 and TRBJ1-1, reads EPEVTQTPSHQVTQMGQEVILRCVPISNHLYFYWYRQILGQKVEFLVSFYNNEISEKSEIFDDQFSVERPDGSNFTLKIRSTKLEDSAMYFCASSESAGGTEAFFGQGTRLTVV.

Comment on this clone: Other DNA sequences in this specimen translate into the identical CDR3. J is TRBJ2-7 and V is TRBV20-1; TRBD2 agrees at 7 bases. Looked up from germline, CDR1 is DFQATT and CDR2 is SNEGSKA (reference sequence). The CDR3 length is 11 residues. With 7 bases clipped from V and 3 bases from J, the junction kept 3 bases outside the gene matches. The CDR3 spells CSGRGDYEQYF. The CDR3 DNA sequence: TGCAGTGGCCGGGGGGACTACGAGCAGTACTTC.

This rearrangement joins TRBV18 to TRBJ1-5; the D gene is possibly TRBD1 (6 bases). In germline, CDR1 is KGHSH, CDR2 LQKENI. This CDR3 has 18 residues. Trimming shortened V by 3 bases and J by 1 base, and 19 bases separated the two germline ends. CDR3 coding DNA: TGTGCCAGCTCACCTGGGGGGGCGCGGGAACGGAGCAATCAGCCCCAGCATTTT. Translation: CASSPGGARERSNQPQHF.

The CDR3 loop is CASSLTSRTGELFF. As DNA, the CDR3 is TGTGCCAGCAGCTTAACGTCTAGGACCGGGGAGCTGTTTTTT. The chain recombines TRBV7-3 with TRBJ2-2; D is undetermined. This CDR3 comprises 14 residues. Germline CDR1 and CDR2: SGHTA and FQGTGA. V gave up 0 bases and J gave up 5 bases, with 7 bases separating them.

In its sample, this clone was seen a few times. The chain is built from TRBV2 and TRBJ2-2, with 12 bases matching TRBD2. V trimming: 4 bases; J trimming: 5 bases; junction bases outside the gene matches: 2. The CDR3 has 15 residues. In germline, CDR1 is SNHLY, CDR2 FYNNEI. The CDR3 region is CASSGLAGETGELFF. Written as DNA, the CDR3 is TGTGCCAGCAGTGGACTAGCGGGAGAAACCGGGGAGCTGTTTTTT.

This clone has a single count. The CDR3 nucleotides read TGTGCCAGCAGCGTTTACGGCGGGGAAGGCAATGAGCAGTTCTTC. This sequence encodes CASSVYGGEGNEQFF. The rearrangement links TRBV9 to TRBJ2-1; the D gene is possibly TRBD2 (6 bases). Trimming removed 2 bases at V and 6 bases at J, with 15 bases between. CDR1 and CDR2 (germline): SGDLS, YYNGEE. CDR3 length equals 15 residues.

This chain uses TRBV29-1 with TRBJ2-5; 9 bases align to TRBD2. Losses at the gene ends were 0 bases for V and 1 base for J; bases not matched to a gene: 6. In germline, CDR1 is SQVTM, CDR2 ANQGSEA. This CDR3 comprises 16 residues. The CDR3 loop is CSVEDLVAGVQETQYF. In DNA form, the CDR3 reads TGCAGCGTTGAAGATTTGGTAGCGGGAGTCCAAGAGACCCAGTACTTC.

The gene calls are TRBV6-1 and TRBJ1-5, with 9 bases fitting TRBD1. Trimming at V came to 6 bases and at J to 2 bases, leaving 5 bases not matched to a gene. The CDR3 sequence is 15 residues long. Germline V CDR1 and CDR2: MNHNS, SASEGT. The CDR3 sequence: CASRGTGFGNQPQHF. Here the CDR3 DNA reads TGTGCCAGCAGGGGGACAGGGTTCGGCAATCAGCCCCAGCATTTT.

V gene TRBV5-4 combines with J gene TRBJ1-2; 7 nucleotides align to TRBD1. Germline CDR1 SGHNT, CDR2 YYREEE (reference sequence). With 0 bases clipped from V and 11 bases from J, the junction kept 10 bases outside the gene matches. The CDR3 extends over 14 amino acids. CDR3 amino acids: CASSLEQGRTRYTF. For the CDR3, the DNA is TGTGCCAGCAGCTTGGAACAGGGGAGGACGCGGTACACCTTC.

The chain combines TRBV9 with TRBJ2-2; possibly TRBD2 for D (6 bases). This CDR3 is built from 15 residues. V dropped 2 bases and J dropped 2 bases, with 10 bases sitting between them. CDR1 is SGDLS and CDR2 is YYNGEE in the germline V gene. This chain's CDR3 is CASSVGTSNTGELFF. The CDR3 DNA is TGTGCCAGCAGCGTCGGGACTTCCAACACCGGGGAGCTGTTTTTT.

The chain couples TRBV28 to TRBJ1-2; 9 nucleotides align to TRBD1. Germline lookup yields CDR1 MDHEN and CDR2 SYDVKM. J gave up 7 bases and V 1 base, and 13 bases lay outside the gene matches. This CDR3 region has 17 residues. The CDR3 loop reads CASSLSGQGLLGFGYTF. In nucleotides, the CDR3 is TGTGCCAGCAGTTTATCCGGACAGGGGCTTTTAGGCTTTGGCTACACCTTC.

This clone was detected once. The chain is built from TRBV25-1 and TRBJ2-2, with TRBD1 matching over 10 bases. Unmatched junction bases numbered 7, after V lost 4 bases and J lost 5 bases. CDR1 is MGHDK, CDR2 SYGVNS, per germline. This CDR3 is 16 amino acids long. This CDR3 reads CASSVQGQGWTGELFF. CDR3 sequence (DNA): TGTGCCAGCAGTGTCCAGGGACAGGGGTGGACCGGGGAGCTGTTTTTT.

The J gene is TRBJ2-1, the V gene TRBV6-5; possible D gene TRBD1, 6 bases. V lost 6 bases to trimming and J lost 7 bases, with 13 bases between them. The CDR3 is 13 amino acids. Germline V CDR1 and CDR2: MNHEY, SVGAGI. The CDR3 spells CASRATGKNEQFF. The CDR3 region has the DNA TGTGCCAGCAGAGCCACAGGGAAGAATGAGCAGTTCTTC.

This clone was observed once. CDR3 sequence (DNA): TGTGCCAGCAGTGGGAACATTGTGTCGGGGAATGAGCAGTTCTTC. This sequence encodes CASSGNIVSGNEQFF. The chain links TRBV2 to TRBJ2-1, with TRBD2 as a possible D gene (5 bases). Germline assignment: CDR1 SNHLY and CDR2 FYNNEI. V was clipped by 4 bases and J by 7 bases, with 17 bases between them. This CDR3 has 15 amino acids.

The gene calls are TRBV19 and TRBJ2-1, with D possibly matching TRBD1 (7 bases). Germline V gene lookup returns CDR1 LNHDA and CDR2 SQIVND (reference sequence). V lost 5 bases to trimming and J lost 3 bases, with 14 bases between them. The CDR3 runs 15 residues. The CDR3 reads CASSPLRGDYNEQFF. CDR3 nucleotide sequence: TGTGCCAGTAGTCCCCTCAGGGGGGACTACAATGAGCAGTTCTTC.

This chain joins TRBV28 and TRBJ2-4; tentatively, D is TRBD2 (6 bases). The CDR3 extends over 16 amino acids. Trimming took 6 bases from V and 0 from J, leaving 15 bases between them. Germline V gene data show CDR1 as MDHEN and CDR2 as SYDVKM. The CDR3, as DNA: TGTGCCAGCAGCCCCTGGGGGGACCAAGCCAAAAACATTCAGTACTTC. Translated, it gives CASSPWGDQAKNIQYF.

The chain links TRBV2 to TRBJ1-3, with a tentative D call TRBD1 (5 bases). Trimming shortened V by 7 bases and J by 4 bases, and 11 bases separated the two germline ends. There are 13 residues in the CDR3. Per the germline V gene, CDR1 is SNHLY and CDR2 is FYNNEI. CDR3 in amino acids: CASTRGPGNTIYF. The CDR3 coding sequence is TGTGCCAGCACTAGGGGCCCGGGAAACACCATATATTTT. Combining the CDR3 with reference TRBV2 and TRBJ1-3 gives the whole variable domain EPEVTQTPSHQVTQMGQEVILRCVPISNHLYFYWYRQILGQKVEFLVSFYNNEISEKSEIFDDQFSVERPDGSNFTLKIRSTKLEDSAMYFCASTRGPGNTIYFGEGSWLTVV.

The chain employs TRBV5-1 and TRBJ2-5, with TRBD2 matching 7 bases. With 4 bases clipped from V and 5 bases from J, the junction kept 11 bases outside the gene matches. CDR1 and CDR2 from the germline V gene are SGHRS and YFSETQ. This CDR3 has 15 residues. CDR3 sequence (DNA): TGCGCCAGCAGCCTCATAGCGGGTTCTAGGGAGACCCAGTACTTC. Translating gives CASSLIAGSRETQYF.

DNA of the CDR3: TGTGCCAGCAGCTTAGGGGGTCGCTCCTATAATTCACCCCTCCACTTT. Protein sequence: CASSLGGRSYNSPLHF. The V call is TRBV5-5, the J call TRBJ1-6; D is possibly TRBD1 (6 bases). Trimming shortened V by 2 bases and J by 0 bases, and 9 bases separated the two germline ends. Germline CDR1 reads SGHKS; CDR2 reads YYEKEE (reference sequence). CDR3 length: 16 amino acids.